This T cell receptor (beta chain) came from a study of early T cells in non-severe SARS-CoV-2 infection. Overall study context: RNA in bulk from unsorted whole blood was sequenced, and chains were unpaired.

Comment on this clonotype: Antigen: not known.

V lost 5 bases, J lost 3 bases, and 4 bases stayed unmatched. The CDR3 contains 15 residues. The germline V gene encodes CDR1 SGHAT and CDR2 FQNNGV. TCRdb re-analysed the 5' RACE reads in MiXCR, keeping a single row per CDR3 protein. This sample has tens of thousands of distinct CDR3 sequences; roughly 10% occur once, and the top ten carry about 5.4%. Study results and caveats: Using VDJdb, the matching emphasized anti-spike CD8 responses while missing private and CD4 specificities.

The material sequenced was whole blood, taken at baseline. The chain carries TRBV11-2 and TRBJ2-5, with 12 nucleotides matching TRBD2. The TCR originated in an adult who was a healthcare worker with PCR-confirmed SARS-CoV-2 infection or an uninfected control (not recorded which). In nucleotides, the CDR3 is TGTGCCAGCAGCCTGACTAGCGGGGGTAAAGAGACCCAGTACTTC. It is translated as CASSLTSGGKETQYF.